This passage covers 30 T cell receptor beta chains from one sample sequenced in a study of spatial heterogeneity in lung cancer. Time point described: sample taken at primary tumor resection. The study sequenced unsorted whole RNA from tumor, nontumor lung or frozen PBMC. TCRdb reprocessed the 5' RACE reads with MiXCR, giving one entry per CDR3 protein. The sample gives approximately 11,000 distinct CDR3 sequences, about 3.7% of which show up once; around half is in the top ten. The specimen comprised PBMCs, sampled at surgery. The source of these receptors is a female donor with early-stage non-small cell lung cancer.

This clonotype was counted ten times or more. Because the library targeted alpha chains, this beta chain is an off-target read whose size means little. The chain has TRBV29-1 and TRBJ1-1; no definite D call. CDR3 length: 12 residues. With 6 bases removed from V and 3 bases from J, the gap between germline ends came to 11 bases. Germline V gene lookup returns CDR1 SQVTM and CDR2 ANQGSEA. CDR3 amino acids: CSVIHRDTEAFF. CDR3 nucleotides: TGCAGCGTCATACACCGGGACACTGAAGCTTTCTTT.

This clonotype is hyperexpanded. This beta chain came through as a stray read in a library set up for alpha chains, and its size says little. The V gene is TRBV5-1, the J gene TRBJ1-2, with D unresolved. The CDR3 length is 13 residues. V was trimmed by 3 bases and J by 4 bases, leaving 10 bases between them. Per the germline V gene, CDR1 is SGHRS and CDR2 is YFSETQ. The CDR3 loop reads CASSWEKTYGYTF. CDR3 nucleotides: TGCGCCAGCAGCTGGGAGAAGACCTATGGCTACACCTTC. The variable domain in full, with the rest retrieved from reference TRBV5-1 and TRBJ1-2, is KAGVTQTPRYLIKTRGQQVTLSCSPISGHRSVSWYQQTPGQGLQFLFEYFSETQRNKGNFPGRFSGRQFSNSRSEMNVSTLELGDSALYLCASSWEKTYGYTFGSGTRLTVV.

This clonotype was found many times. This beta chain is an off-target read within a library intended for alpha chains, so its frequency means little. This chain uses TRBV29-1 with TRBJ1-2; D perhaps matches TRBD1 (5 bases). The V and J ends lost 8 bases and 0 bases respectively, with 25 bases between them. The CDR3 length is 17 residues. In germline, CDR1 is SQVTM, CDR2 ANQGSEA. Here the CDR3 DNA reads TGCAGCACTGATCTTCAGGGCCGTGAACTAGCTAACTATGGCTACACCTTC. It specifies CSTDLQGRELANYGYTF.

Concerning this clonotype: This beta chain is a stray sequence in a library constructed for alpha chains; its clone size is not meaningful. This chain links TRBV5-4 with TRBJ2-7, with TRBD1 identical over 12 bases. The germline V gene has CDR1 SGHNT and CDR2 YYREEE (reference sequence). The ends lost 4 bases at V and 4 bases at J; junction bases unmatched: 6. The CDR3 has 15 amino acids. The CDR3 here is CASSHRDRGPYEQYF. In nucleotides, the CDR3 is TGTGCCAGCAGCCACCGGGACAGGGGGCCTTACGAGCAGTACTTC.

This clonotype appeared many times. This beta chain is off target for a library built for alpha chains, so its abundance means little. The chain is built from TRBV6-4 and TRBJ2-7; D not certain. The germline V gene has CDR1 MRHNA and CDR2 SNTAGT. The CDR3 contains 10 residues. V gave up 6 bases and J gave up 6 bases, with 6 bases separating them. CDR3 amino acids: CASSRIEQYF. CDR3 nucleotide sequence: TGTGCCAGCAGCCGAATCGAGCAGTACTTC.

This clonotype was counted many times. A library prepared for alpha chains yielded this beta chain as an off-target read; its size is of little meaning. The chain links TRBV6-2 or TRBV6-3 to TRBJ1-1, with D hard to call. Germline V CDR1 and CDR2: MNHEY, SVGEGT. Trimming shortened V by 4 bases and J by 0 bases, and 9 bases separated the two germline ends. The CDR3 is 14 residues long. In nucleotides, the CDR3 is TGTGCCAGCAGTTTGACCAGCATGAACACTGAAGCTTTCTTT. It encodes CASSLTSMNTEAFF.

In this sample, this clonotype is medium-sized. This beta chain is a stray read from a library made for alpha chains; its abundance is not meaningful. The V and J genes are TRBV7-8 and TRBJ2-4; D is possibly TRBD1 or TRBD2 (6 bases each). Trimming shortened V by 1 base and J by 0 bases, and 13 bases separated the two germline ends. This CDR3 is built from 17 residues. The germline V gene encodes CDR1 SGHVS and CDR2 FQNEAQ. The DNA for the CDR3 is TGTGCCAGCAGCTTAGTAGGGGGGTTGGTAGCCAAAAACATTCAGTACTTC. As protein: CASSLVGGLVAKNIQYF. The full variable domain, in which reference TRBV7-8 and TRBJ2-4 provide the parts outside the CDR3, is GAGVSQSPRYKVAKRGQDVALRCDPISGHVSLFWYQQALGQGPEFLTYFQNEAQLDKSGLPSDRFFAERPEGSVSTLKIQRTQQEDSAVYLCASSLVGGLVAKNIQYFGAGTRLSVL.

This clonotype was recorded many times. With the library built for alpha chains, this beta chain is off target and its frequency is not meaningful. The chain carries TRBV25-1 and TRBJ2-3, with 9 bases that match TRBD1. CDR3 size: 12 residues. Germline V gene lookup returns CDR1 MGHDK and CDR2 SYGVNS. Trimming cost V 4 bases and J 9 bases; bases outside gene matches: 2. The CDR3 sequence: CASSVGTGTQYF. CDR3 in DNA: TGTGCCAGCAGTGTCGGGACAGGGACGCAGTATTTT.

In this sample, this clonotype turned up many times. The library was designed around alpha chains, so this beta chain is a stray read whose abundance carries little weight. CDR3 sequence (DNA): TGTGCCAGCAGCTTTGGGTTCGGCGGGGGGGCGGAGACCCAGTACTTC. The encoded protein is CASSFGFGGGAETQYF. V usage is TRBV7-2 and J usage is TRBJ2-5, with TRBD2 matching over 9 bases. CDR1 and CDR2 (germline): SGHTA, FQGNSA. CDR3 length: 16 residues. The V and J ends lost 3 bases and 5 bases, in that order; junction bases with no gene match: 10. Full variable domain (missing parts from reference TRBV7-2 and TRBJ2-5): GAGVSQSPSNKVTEKGKDVELRCDPISGHTALYWYRQSLGQGLEFLIYFQGNSAPDKSGLPSDRFSAERTGGSVSTLTIQRTQQEDSAVYLCASSFGFGGGAETQYFGPGTRLLVL.

The sample holds many counts of this clonotype. This beta chain was picked up by a library intended for alpha chains and is off target, so its count carries little meaning. This chain uses TRBV12-3 or TRBV12-4 with TRBJ2-5; 7 positions agree with TRBD1. The CDR3 loop spans 14 amino acids. The junction had 6 bases not matched to a gene; V was cut back by 3 bases and J by 5 bases. CDR3 nucleotide sequence: TGTGCCAGCAGTTTGAACAGGGGTATTGAGACCCAGTACTTC. It yields the protein CASSLNRGIETQYF.

This clonotype was recorded many times. Little can be read into the size of this beta chain, an off-target read in a library designed for alpha chains. The rearrangement joins TRBV6-6 to TRBJ1-5; D remains ambiguous. Germline V CDR1 and CDR2: MNHNY, SVGAGI (reference sequence). Trimming cost V 0 bases and J 1 base, with 10 bases left between them. The CDR3 contains 16 residues. The CDR3 DNA follows: TGTGCCAGCAGTTACTCGTCTGTGGGGAGCAATCAGCCCCAGCATTTT. Translated: CASSYSSVGSNQPQHF.

This clonotype was observed at least ten times. The library was built for alpha chains, so this beta chain is an off-target read and its size means little. The rearrangement joins TRBV7-9 to TRBJ2-7; D ambiguous. This CDR3 spans 16 amino acids. Germline values: CDR1 SEHNR, CDR2 FQNEAQ (reference sequence). The germline V and J ends were trimmed by 1 base and 3 bases, with 16 bases remaining between them. CDR3 bases: TGTGCCAGCAGCTTAGTAGCCGAAGGCAATAACTACGAGCAGTACTTC. Its translation is CASSLVAEGNNYEQYF.

This clonotype has at least ten counts. The size of this beta chain means little, since it is a stray read in a library made for alpha chains. V is TRBV5-1 and J is TRBJ2-3, with D unresolved. Trimming took 0 bases from V and 2 from J, leaving 10 bases between them. CDR1 and CDR2 (germline): SGHRS, YFSETQ. The CDR3 extends over 15 amino acids. The CDR3 loop reads CASSLGSGLTDTQYF. CDR3 nucleotides: TGCGCCAGCAGCTTGGGGTCGGGCCTCACAGATACGCAGTATTTT.

This clonotype was detected only a few times. This beta chain represents an off-target read in a library built for alpha chains; its size is of limited meaning. The V and J genes are TRBV6-2 or TRBV6-3 and TRBJ2-1, with 7 positions matching TRBD2. J lost 5 bases, V lost 5 bases, and 21 bases had no gene match. The CDR3 contains 19 residues. Germline V gives CDR1 MNHEY, CDR2 SVGEGT. The CDR3 sequence: CASSHWAFFAGDGNNEQFF. CDR3 DNA sequence: TGTGCCAGCAGTCACTGGGCGTTCTTCGCGGGAGATGGTAACAATGAGCAGTTCTTC.

This clonotype qualifies as large. Because this beta chain is a stray read in a library intended to capture alpha chains, its abundance should not be given much weight. This chain connects TRBV7-3 to TRBJ1-4; 7 bases are shared with TRBD1. Trimming at V came to 10 bases and at J to 8 bases, leaving 13 bases not matched to a gene. CDR1 is SGHTA, CDR2 FQGTGA, per germline. The CDR3 consists of 14 residues. As DNA, the CDR3 is TGTGCCAACGACGACAGGGCCTCCCAGGAAAAACTGTTTTTT. It encodes CANDDRASQEKLFF.

There are many counts of this clonotype. This beta chain is an unintended read in a library built for alpha chains; its size means little. The CDR3 here is CASSFSDRVNQPQHF. The DNA for the CDR3 is TGTGCCAGCAGCTTCAGCGACAGGGTTAATCAGCCCCAGCATTTT. This sequence joins TRBV7-9 and TRBJ1-5; TRBD1 aligns across 7 bases. The J segment lost 4 bases and the V segment lost 3 bases, leaving 6 bases of the junction unmatched. This CDR3 contains 15 residues. Germline CDR1 and CDR2: SEHNR and FQNEAQ (reference sequence).

This clonotype was seen at least ten times. This beta chain turned up in a library designed for alpha chains; as an off-target read, its abundance says little. The CDR3 nucleotides read TGTGCCAGCACCCCGCAGGGAGGGGCCTCCTTTGGCTACACCTTC. Its protein product is CASTPQGGASFGYTF. The chain is built from TRBV6-5 and TRBJ1-2; D is perhaps TRBD1 (5 bases). Trimming took 7 bases from V and 7 from J, leaving 22 bases between them. The CDR3 extends over 15 amino acids. Germline loops: CDR1 MNHEY, CDR2 SVGAGI.

This clonotype was seen at least ten times. This beta chain slipped into a library made for alpha chains as a stray read, so its size is not meaningful. The chain uses TRBV7-2 and TRBJ1-2, with no clear D. The V end lost 4 bases, the J end lost 7 bases, and 10 bases lay between the germline ends. Looked up from germline, CDR1 is SGHTA and CDR2 is FQGNSA. There are 12 residues in the CDR3. The CDR3 DNA is TGTGCCAGCAGCTCTAACAGATTTGGCTACACCTTC. Amino acids: CASSSNRFGYTF.

Ten or more counts support this clonotype. This beta chain is off target for a library built for alpha chains, so its abundance means little. The J gene is TRBJ1-2, the V gene TRBV27, with TRBD1 matching 7 bases. Trimming took 4 bases from V and 0 from J; bases not matched to a gene: 11. This CDR3 has 17 residues. Germline loops: CDR1 MNHEY, CDR2 SMNVEV (reference sequence). CDR3 nucleotide sequence: TGTGCCAGCAGTTCCCGAAGGACAGGCCTAGCTAACTATGGCTACACCTTC. Protein sequence: CASSSRRTGLANYGYTF.

This clonotype was observed at least ten times. Since it is a stray read in a library aimed at alpha chains, this beta chain has a size that is not meaningful. The gene calls are TRBV21-1 and TRBJ2-7; TRBD1, the table's D call, lacks a check against the DNA. TRBV21-1 is a listed pseudogene. This CDR3 is built from 16 residues. CDR3 in DNA: TGTGCCAGCAGCAAACCCCCGGGACAGGGGGCTGACGAGCAGTACTTC. As protein: CASSKPPGQGADEQYF.

The table lists this clonotype with many counts. This beta chain is off target for a library built for alpha chains, so its abundance means little. The V and J genes are TRBV7-8 and TRBJ1-6; D call uncertain. The V and J ends lost 3 bases and 6 bases respectively, with 15 bases between them. The CDR3 contains 16 residues. Germline V gene sequence: CDR1 SGHVS, CDR2 FQNEAQ. The CDR3 DNA sequence: TGTGCCAGCAGCTTCTTAGGGATTCCGGGTAATTCACCCCTCCACTTT. This translates into CASSFLGIPGNSPLHF.

For this clonotype: This beta chain is an off-target read within a library intended for alpha chains, so its frequency means little. The chain couples TRBV28 to TRBJ2-1; D is unresolved. CDR1 is MDHEN, CDR2 SYDVKM, per germline. The CDR3 runs to 14 residues. Trimming removed 4 bases at V and 3 bases at J, with 10 bases between. CDR3 in DNA: TGTGCCAGCAGTTCGTCTAATAGCTACAATGAGCAGTTCTTC. As protein: CASSSSNSYNEQFF.

This clonotype was seen at least ten times. The library was prepared for alpha chains; this beta chain is a stray read, so its frequency means little. This chain uses TRBV7-2 with TRBJ2-5, with 7 bases fitting TRBD2. There are 19 residues in the CDR3. V was clipped by 1 base and J by 2 bases; unmatched bases: 16. In germline, CDR1 is SGHTA, CDR2 FQGNSA. The CDR3 here is CASSLGLISGLVTQETQYF. The CDR3, as DNA: TGTGCCAGCAGCTTAGGACTAATCTCAGGACTAGTGACACAAGAGACCCAGTACTTC.

Concerning this clonotype itself: This beta chain is an unintended read in a library built for alpha chains; its size means little. This CDR3 is CASSRTPQGVGELFF. In nucleotides, the CDR3 is TGTGCCAGCAGCCGGACTCCCCAGGGGGTCGGGGAGCTGTTTTTT. The chain couples TRBV6-5 to TRBJ2-2; 7 nucleotides agree with TRBD1. The J segment lost 7 bases and the V segment lost 6 bases, leaving 11 bases of the junction unmatched. Germline CDR1 and CDR2: MNHEY and SVGAGI. The CDR3 has 15 amino acids.

Of note for this clonotype: The library was prepared for alpha chains; this beta chain is a stray read, so its frequency means little. V is TRBV6-5 and J is TRBJ2-5, with D tentatively TRBD2 (5 bases). In germline, CDR1 is MNHEY, CDR2 SVGAGI. Trimming shortened V by 5 bases and J by 1 base, and 5 bases separated the two germline ends. The CDR3 length is 12 residues. The CDR3 DNA is TGTGCCAGCAGTCGGGGCCAAGAGACCCAGTACTTC. As protein: CASSRGQETQYF.

The sample holds many counts of this clonotype. This beta chain represents an off-target read in a library built for alpha chains; its size is of limited meaning. The genes are TRBV20-1 and TRBJ2-3, with D possibly matching TRBD2 (6 bases). The CDR3 consists of 15 residues. Germline CDR1 DFQATT, CDR2 SNEGSKA (reference sequence). V was trimmed by 3 bases and J by 1 base, leaving 14 bases between them. DNA for the CDR3: TGCAGTGCTAGGAAATCTAGCGAGCGCACAGATACGCAGTATTTT. Encoded protein: CSARKSSERTDTQYF.

This clonotype was recorded at least ten times. Since the library was made to target alpha chains, this beta chain is a stray read and its abundance is not meaningful. The gene calls are TRBV3-1 and TRBJ2-5; 9 bases are a match to TRBD1. This CDR3 comprises 14 residues. CDR1 and CDR2 from the germline V gene are LGHDT and YNNKEL (reference sequence). Trimming removed 5 bases from V and 5 bases from J; junction bases left unmatched: 6. DNA for the CDR3: TGTGCCAGCAGCTCGGGGACAGGGTTTGAGACCCAGTACTTC. This translates into CASSSGTGFETQYF.

This clonotype was detected a few times. Within a library made for alpha chains, this beta chain is off target, and its count is uninformative. V gene TRBV4-2 combines with J gene TRBJ2-1, with 13 nucleotides matching TRBD2. The CDR3 totals 17 residues. V lost 0 bases and J lost 9; bases outside the gene matches: 8. CDR1 is LGHNA and CDR2 is YNFKEQ in the germline V gene. CDR3 coding DNA: TGTGCCAGCAGCCAAGATTTATTGGGACTAGCGGGAAGTGAGCAGTTCTTC. Protein product: CASSQDLLGLAGSEQFF.

This clonotype was seen ten or more times. Because the library targeted alpha chains, this beta chain is an off-target read whose size means little. The V gene is TRBV7-2, the J gene TRBJ2-7; possible D gene TRBD2, 5 bases. Trimming stripped 7 bases from V and 2 bases from J, with 15 bases between. Germline V CDR1 and CDR2: SGHTA, FQGNSA. The CDR3 consists of 14 residues. The CDR3 DNA reads TGTGCCAGCACCCCAGCGGTAGGGCCCTACGAGCAGTACTTC. Its translation: CASTPAVGPYEQYF.

This clonotype has at least ten counts. This beta chain came through as a stray read in a library set up for alpha chains, and its size says little. The V call is TRBV20-1, the J call TRBJ2-1; D is possibly TRBD2 (6 bases). In germline, CDR1 is DFQATT, CDR2 SNEGSKA (reference sequence). V lost 0 bases, J lost 10 bases, and 13 bases lay in between. This CDR3 is 13 amino acids long. The CDR3 sequence: CSARDSGGAEQFF. In DNA form, the CDR3 reads TGCAGTGCTAGAGATAGTGGCGGGGCGGAGCAGTTCTTC.